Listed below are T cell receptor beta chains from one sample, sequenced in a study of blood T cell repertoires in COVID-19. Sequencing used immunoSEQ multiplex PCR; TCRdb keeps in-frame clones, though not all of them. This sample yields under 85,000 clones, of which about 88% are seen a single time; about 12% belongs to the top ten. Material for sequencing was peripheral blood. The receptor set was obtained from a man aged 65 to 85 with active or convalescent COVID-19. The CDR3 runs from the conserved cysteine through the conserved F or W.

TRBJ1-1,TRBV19,CATVDGMNTEAFF
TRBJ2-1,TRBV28,CASTSGGQQQFF
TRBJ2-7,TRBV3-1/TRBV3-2,CASRLEQYF
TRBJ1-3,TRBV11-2,CASSGGSLGQTAWNTIYF
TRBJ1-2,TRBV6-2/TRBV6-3,CASSYSAAANYGYTF
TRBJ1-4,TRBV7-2,CASTITAGGGEKLFF
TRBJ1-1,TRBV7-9,CASSSPDRAENTEAFF
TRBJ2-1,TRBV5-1,CASSLEGSSYNEQFF
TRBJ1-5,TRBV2,CASSGQALNQPQHF
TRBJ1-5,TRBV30,CAWSLGRLSNQPQHF
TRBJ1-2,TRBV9,CASSATGQSYGYTF
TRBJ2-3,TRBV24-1,CATSDPRAYRADTQYF
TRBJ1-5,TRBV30,CAWSWGGQGREPQHF
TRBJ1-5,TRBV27,CASSLSGGPYSNQPQHF
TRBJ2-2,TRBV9,CASSASGGALGELFF
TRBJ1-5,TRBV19,CASSIQGVYQPQHF